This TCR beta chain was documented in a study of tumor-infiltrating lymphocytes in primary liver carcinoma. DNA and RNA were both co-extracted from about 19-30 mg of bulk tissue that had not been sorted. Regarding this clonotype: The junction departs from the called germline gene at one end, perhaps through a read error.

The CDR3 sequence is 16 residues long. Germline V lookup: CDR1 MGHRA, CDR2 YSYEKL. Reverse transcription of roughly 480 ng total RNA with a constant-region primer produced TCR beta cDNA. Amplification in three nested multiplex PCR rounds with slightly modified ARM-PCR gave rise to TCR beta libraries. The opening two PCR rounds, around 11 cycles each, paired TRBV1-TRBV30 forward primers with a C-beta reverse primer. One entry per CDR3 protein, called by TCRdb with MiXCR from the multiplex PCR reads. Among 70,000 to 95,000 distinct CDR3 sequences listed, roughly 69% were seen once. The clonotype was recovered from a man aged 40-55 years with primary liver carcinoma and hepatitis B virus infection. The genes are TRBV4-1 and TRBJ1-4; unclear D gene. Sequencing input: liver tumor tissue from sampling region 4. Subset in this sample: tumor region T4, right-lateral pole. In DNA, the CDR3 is TGCGCCAGCGGCCAAGTCCCCGGGGAAACTAATGAAAAACTGTTTTTC. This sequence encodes CASGQVPGETNEKLFF.